A selection of T cell receptor beta chains follows, all from one sample in a study of yellow fever vaccine responses in identical twins. Each CDR3 protein is one row after TCRdb ran MiXCR on the RT-PCR reads. The sample holds 20,000 or so distinct CDR3 sequences, approximately 72% seen once. The specimen was T cells from blood (PBMCs), unsorted or a sorted subset (not recorded which), collected before or after yellow fever vaccination (not recorded which). All receptors derive from a woman aged 18-35 years who received the yellow fever vaccine. Both conserved end residues are part of each CDR3. D genes are given only for firm matches. Expanded clones get a size class; other rows say once, few or many, or leave the size out.

cdr3_length d_call clone_size j_call v_call cdr3_nt cdr3_aa
18 TRBD1 - TRBJ2-1 TRBV12-3/TRBV12-4 TGTGCCAGCAGTCCGTTTTGGGGACAGGGGGTATCCTACAATGAGCAGTTCTTC CASSPFWGQGVSYNEQFF
14 TRBD2 - TRBJ2-7 TRBV4-1 TGCGCCAGCAGCCCTACTAGCGGGAGCGACGAGCAGTACTTC CASSPTSGSDEQYF
13 - once TRBJ2-7 TRBV10-3 TGTGCCATCACCCAAGGGGTGGCCTACGAGCAGTACTTC CAITQGVAYEQYF
15 TRBD1 - TRBJ2-1 TRBV29-1 TGCAGCGTTGAACCCGGGACAGGGCCTTACAATGAGCAGTTCTTC CSVEPGTGPYNEQFF
14 - once TRBJ2-3 TRBV7-9 TGTGCCAGCAGCTTAGTAGGGACCACAGATACGCAGTATTTT CASSLVGTTDTQYF
13 - - TRBJ2-5 TRBV7-9 TGTGCCAGCAGCAATAGTGTGGTTGAGACCCAGTACTTC CASSNSVVETQYF
15 - - TRBJ1-2 TRBV2 TGTGCCAGCAGTGAAGCGAGAAGGGTAACAGCTGGCTACACCTTC CASSEARRVTAGYTF
10 - few TRBJ2-1 TRBV6-6 TGTGCCAGCGGCAGCGATGAGCAGTTCTTC CASGSDEQFF
14 TRBD1 - TRBJ1-5 TRBV10-3 TGTGCCATCAGCGCAGGGGGTAGCAATCAGCCCCAGCATTTT CAISAGGSNQPQHF
14 - - TRBJ2-7 TRBV12-3/TRBV12-4 TGTGCCAGCAGTTTTTGGACGGGGGATGACGAGCAGTACTTC CASSFWTGDDEQYF
13 - - TRBJ2-1 TRBV20-1 TGCAGTGCTAGAGGTGCCTCGGACAATGAGCAGTTCTTC CSARGASDNEQFF
16 - few TRBJ1-5 TRBV4-1 TGCGCCAGCAGCCAAGAGGGCGGGAAAACGGGGCAGCCCCAGCATTTT CASSQEGGKTGQPQHF
15 TRBD2 - TRBJ2-1 TRBV5-4 TGTGCCAGCAGCTTAAGTCTAGCGGGTTACAATGAGCAGTTCTTC CASSLSLAGYNEQFF
13 - few TRBJ2-1 TRBV3-1 TGTGCCAGCAGCCCGCCCGGGCGCAATGAGCAGTTCTTC CASSPPGRNEQFF
14 TRBD2 - TRBJ2-7 TRBV11-3 TGTGCCAGCAGTTCACTAGCGGGAGTCGGCGAGCAGTACTTC CASSSLAGVGEQYF
14 TRBD1 few TRBJ1-1 TRBV4-2 TGTGCCAGCAGCCCCCGGACAGGGAACACTGAAGCTTTCTTT CASSPRTGNTEAFF
15 TRBD2 few TRBJ2-1 TRBV7-6 TGTGCCAGCAGCTTAGCTAGCGGGAGATTGGATGAGCAGTTCTTC CASSLASGRLDEQFF
16 - few TRBJ2-2 TRBV24-1 TGTGCCACCCAGGAGGAGCGGCGACGGGGGACCGGGGAGCTGTTTTTT CATQEERRRGTGELFF
14 - once TRBJ1-6 TRBV23-1 TGCGCCAACCGCACGCGGCGAGAGGAATCACCCCTCCACTTT CANRTRREESPLHF
16 TRBD1 few TRBJ1-5 TRBV10-3 TGTGCCATCAGTGAGTCGAAGGGGGCAGGCAATCAGCCCCAGCATTTT CAISESKGAGNQPQHF
13 - - TRBJ1-2 TRBV11-1 TGTGCCAGCAGTTCCTCATTTGACTATGGCTACACCTTC CASSSSFDYGYTF
15 TRBD1 - TRBJ1-1 TRBV24-1 TGTGCCACCAGTGACCGGACAGGGGCGAACACTGAAGCTTTCTTT CATSDRTGANTEAFF
15 - - TRBJ1-1 TRBV10-3 TGTGCCATCAGTGTAGTGGAGGGGGTGAACACTGAAGCTTTCTTT CAISVVEGVNTEAFF
16 TRBD1 once TRBJ2-3 TRBV5-1 TGCGCCAGCAGCTTGGCCGGGACAGGGGGCGCAGATACGCAGTATTTT CASSLAGTGGADTQYF
14 - - TRBJ1-1 TRBV4-1 TGCGCCAGCAGCCAACCAGGGTTGGGCACTGAAGCTTTCTTT CASSQPGLGTEAFF
14 TRBD1 - TRBJ1-2 TRBV29-1 TGCAGCGTTGATCCGGGACAGGGGAGCTATGGCTACACCTTC CSVDPGQGSYGYTF
14 TRBD1 - TRBJ2-3 TRBV18 TGTGCCAGCTCCCTGACAGGGAGCACAGATACGCAGTATTTT CASSLTGSTDTQYF
14 - - TRBJ2-1 TRBV20-1 TGCAGTGCTAGTAGGGTAGGATCCTACAATGAGCAGTTCTTC CSASRVGSYNEQFF
14 - - TRBJ2-1 TRBV18 TGTGCCAGCTCACCCCCCACTAGCTCCAATGAGCAGTTCTTC CASSPPTSSNEQFF
16 TRBD2 once TRBJ2-2 TRBV4-2 TGTGCCAGCAGCCCGGGGGGGACACTGAACACCGGGGAGCTGTTTTTT CASSPGGTLNTGELFF
12 - - TRBJ1-2 TRBV10-2 TGCGCCAGCAGTGGGGGGCCCCATGGCTACACCTTC CASSGGPHGYTF
15 - few TRBJ2-1 TRBV5-1 TGCGCCAGCAGTGAGGGGGACGGGTCCTACAATGAGCAGTTCTTC CASSEGDGSYNEQFF
14 - - TRBJ2-7 TRBV18 TGTGCCAGCTCATCGGGGACGGTCCCCTACGAGCAGTACTTC CASSSGTVPYEQYF
12 TRBD2 few TRBJ2-1 TRBV12-3/TRBV12-4 TGTGCCAGCAGTAGCGGGAGCTGGGAGCAGTTCTTC CASSSGSWEQFF
16 TRBD2 - TRBJ2-3 TRBV5-1 TGCGCCAGCAGCATACCGGGACTAGCGGGAGCCGATACGCAGTATTTT CASSIPGLAGADTQYF
15 TRBD2 - TRBJ2-3 TRBV2 TGTGCCAGCAGCGGACTAGGGACTATGTCAGATACGCAGTATTTT CASSGLGTMSDTQYF
15 - - TRBJ1-1 TRBV13 TGTGCCAGCAGGTCGATTGAGGTCTTGAACACTGAAGCTTTCTTT CASRSIEVLNTEAFF
14 - - TRBJ2-7 TRBV13 TGTGCCAGCAGCGCCCGTTCGGGGGCGGACGAGCAGTACTTC CASSARSGADEQYF
16 - - TRBJ1-4 TRBV5-1 TGCGCCAGCAGCTGGGGGTCCCGCATGGTTAATGAAAAACTGTTTTTT CASSWGSRMVNEKLFF
16 TRBD2 few TRBJ2-1 TRBV25-1 TGTGCCAGCAGTCTCTTGACTAGCGGGAGATACAATGAGCAGTTCTTC CASSLLTSGRYNEQFF
15 TRBD1 few TRBJ2-7 TRBV5-1 TGCGCCAGCAGCGAGCTGCAGGGGGCCTCCTACGAGCAGTACTTC CASSELQGASYEQYF
17 - once TRBJ1-6 TRBV4-1 TGCGCCAGCAGCCAAGATGCGCGACCCGGTGGGAATTCACCCCTCCACTTT CASSQDARPGGNSPLHF
14 TRBD1 once TRBJ2-3 TRBV7-6 TGTGCCAGCAGCAAGACAGGGGGAACAGATACGCAGTATTTT CASSKTGGTDTQYF
15 - - TRBJ1-1 TRBV4-1 TGCGCCAGCAGCCAAGGGCCAGGGGCAAACACTGAAGCTTTCTTT CASSQGPGANTEAFF
16 TRBD2 - TRBJ2-7 TRBV29-1 TGCAGCGTCGAATCCCGGACTAGCGGGATAAGAGGAGAGCAGTACTTC CSVESRTSGIRGEQYF
15 - - TRBJ2-5 TRBV2 TGTGCCAGCAGTGTGTGGTCGGCTTCGAAAGAGACCCAGTACTTC CASSVWSASKETQYF
15 - - TRBJ1-1 TRBV24-1 TGTGCCACCAGTGTAGGCAGTCGGAGATGGACTGAAGCTTTCTTT CATSVGSRRWTEAFF
14 - few TRBJ1-2 TRBV14 TGTGCCAGCAGCCAAGAACAGGGAAACTATGGCTACACCTTC CASSQEQGNYGYTF
13 - - TRBJ1-1 TRBV5-4 TGTGCCAGCAATCCGCAGGACAACACTGAAGCTTTCTTT CASNPQDNTEAFF
11 - - TRBJ2-5 TRBV11-3 TGTGCCAGCAGCTTAGAAATAACCCAGTACTTC CASSLEITQYF
16 TRBD2 few TRBJ2-1 TRBV11-3 TGTGCCAGCAGCCCAGGGGCGGGAGGGCCGAACAATGAGCAGTTCTTC CASSPGAGGPNNEQFF
13 - - TRBJ2-3 TRBV11-1 TGTGCCAGCAGCTTAGCGCAGGGGGATACGCAGTATTTT CASSLAQGDTQYF